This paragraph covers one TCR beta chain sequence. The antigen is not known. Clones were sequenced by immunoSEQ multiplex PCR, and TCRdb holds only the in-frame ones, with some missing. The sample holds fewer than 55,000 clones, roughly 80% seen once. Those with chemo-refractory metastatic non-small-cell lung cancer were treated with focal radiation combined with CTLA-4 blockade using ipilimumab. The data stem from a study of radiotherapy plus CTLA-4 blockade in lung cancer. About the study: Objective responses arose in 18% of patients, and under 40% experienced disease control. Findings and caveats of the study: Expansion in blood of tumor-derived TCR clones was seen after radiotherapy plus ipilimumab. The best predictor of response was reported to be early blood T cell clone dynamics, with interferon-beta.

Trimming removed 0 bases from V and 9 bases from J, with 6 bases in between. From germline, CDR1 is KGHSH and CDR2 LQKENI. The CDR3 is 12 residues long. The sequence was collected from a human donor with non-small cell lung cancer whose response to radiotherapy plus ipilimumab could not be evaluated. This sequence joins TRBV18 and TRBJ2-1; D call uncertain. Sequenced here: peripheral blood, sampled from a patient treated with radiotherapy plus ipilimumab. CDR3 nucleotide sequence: TGTGCCAGCTCACCACCGCAGGTTGAGCAGTTCTTC. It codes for CASSPPQVEQFF.